One T cell receptor (beta chain) is described in this entry. Its antigen remains unknown. This sample stems from a study of OX40 agonist ivuxolimab in advanced cancers. Whole-study context: The patients received agonistic anti-OX40 (CD134) antibody ivuxolimab. Earlier anti-PD-1, anti-PD-L1 or anti-CTLA-4 therapy was permitted; roughly 37% had received some.

Study-level points and caveats: Low clonal expansion, among the lowest seen, marked partial responders at 0.1-3.0 mg/kg. Expanded clones were, on average, more numerous in CD8+ T cells than in CD4+.

CDR1 MNHNS and CDR2 SASEGT come from the germline V gene. V was trimmed by 3 bases and J by 9 bases, leaving 12 bases between them. This CDR3 is 14 amino acids long. Clones were sequenced by immunoSEQ multiplex PCR, and TCRdb holds only the in-frame ones, with some missing. In the table there are 35,000 to 40,000 clones, less than 85% of which are singletons. The chain links TRBV6-1 to TRBJ1-6; TRBD1 is a possible D gene (6 bases). The source of this sequence is an adult with an advanced solid tumor such as melanoma, head and neck, liver or kidney cancer. The sequencing here drew on CD4+ or CD8+ T cells sorted from blood, taken in a trial of the OX40 agonist ivuxolimab. The CDR3 nucleotides read TGTGCCAGCAGTGACACAGGGTTGGGTTCACCCCTCCACTTT. Translated: CASSDTGLGSPLHF.